The next 8 T cell receptor beta chains were all read from a single sample in a study of control samples from healthy donors and cancer patients. Profiled with immunoSEQ multiplex PCR; TCRdb holds only in-frame clones, not every one. Of some 58,000 clones in the sample, 80% to 90% were seen once. The material sequenced was PBMCs. These receptor sequences come from a woman aged 60-75 years with lung cancer.

The J gene is TRBJ2-1, the V gene TRBV6-1; 9 bases line up with TRBD1. CDR1 and CDR2 (germline): MNHNS, SASEGT. The CDR3 has 16 residues. Germline trimming cut 3 bases from V and 0 bases from J; bases unmatched to any gene: 3. CDR3 sequence reads: CASSDPTGGSYNEQFF. In DNA form, the CDR3 reads TGTGCCAGCAGTGATCCGACAGGGGGCTCCTACAATGAGCAGTTCTTC.

The rearrangement uses TRBV5-8 and TRBJ1-6; maybe TRBD1 (5 bases). The CDR3 runs to 15 residues. With 0 bases removed from V and 8 bases from J, the gap between germline ends came to 12 bases. CDR1 SGHTS and CDR2 YDEGEE come from the germline V gene. CDR3 residues: CASSLGQGLYSPLHF. For the CDR3, the DNA is TGTGCCAGCAGCTTGGGGCAGGGATTGTATTCACCCCTCCACTTT.

Details on this clone: A much larger clone differs by one base, so this may be a read error. J is TRBJ2-2 and V is TRBV19; D uncertain. The CDR3 sequence is 12 residues long. The germline V gene encodes CDR1 LNHDA and CDR2 SQIVND (reference sequence). Trimming took off 1 base at V and 4 bases at J, with 1 base between the two ends. CDR3 in amino acids: CASSIATGELFF. The CDR3 DNA reads as TGTGCCAGTAGTATAGCCACCGGGGAGCTGTTTTTT.

J is TRBJ1-5 and V is TRBV19; D ambiguous. This CDR3 is 14 amino acids long. Germline CDR1 reads LNHDA; CDR2 reads SQIVND (reference sequence). V lost 6 bases to trimming and J lost 2 bases, with 11 bases between them. The chain's CDR3 is CASRRGYGNQPQHF. The CDR3 bases are TGTGCCAGTAGACGAGGGTACGGCAATCAGCCCCAGCATTTT.

This sequence joins TRBV11-2 and TRBJ1-1; D is unclear. Germline CDR1 reads SGHAT; CDR2 reads FQNNGV. The ends were cut back, 0 bases at V and 11 bases at J, with 16 bases in the middle. The CDR3 spans 14 residues. The CDR3 DNA reads as TGTGCCAGCAGCTTAGATAGTTCAGGACCTGGGGCTTTCTTT. Translation gives CASSLDSSGPGAFF.

This sequence joins TRBV5-4 and TRBJ2-3; D uncertain. The CDR3 is 13 amino acids. The V gene lost 1 base and the J gene lost 1 base, with 4 bases spanning the gap. Germline loops: CDR1 SGHNT, CDR2 YYREEE (reference sequence). The CDR3 DNA is TGTGCCAGCAGCTTGCCCGGCACAGATACGCAGTATTTT. Translating gives CASSLPGTDTQYF.

This sequence joins TRBV3-1 (or the pseudogene TRBV3-2) and TRBJ2-2; maybe TRBD1 (8 bases). Deletions cut 4 bases from V and 3 bases from J, with 15 bases between. The CDR3 length is 16 residues. Germline V gene lookup returns CDR1 LGHDT and CDR2 YNNKEL (reference sequence). The CDR3 region is CASSLDRGGDTGELFF. The CDR3 nucleotides read TGTGCCAGCAGCCTCGACAGGGGAGGGGACACCGGGGAGCTGTTTTTT.

This clone was seen a single time. Additional DNA sequences in this sample encode the identical CDR3. This rearrangement joins TRBV5-1 to TRBJ1-3; 7 positions match TRBD1. The germline CDR1 and CDR2 sequences are SGHRS and YFSETQ. V dropped 3 bases and J dropped 2; count of bases not matched to a gene: 5. The length of the CDR3 is 15 residues. CDR3: CASSSQGGAGNTIYF. In DNA, the CDR3 is TGCGCCAGCAGCTCCCAGGGGGGGGCTGGAAACACCATATATTTT.